This T cell receptor (beta chain) originates from a study of shared clonotypes between healthy human individuals. General study points: Richness estimates generally favored naive over memory subsets. Of the naive CD4 clonotypes, around 4.9% were shared across a handful of donors. Clonotype sharing among donors likely depends on sequencing depth.

The ends were cut back, 2 bases at V and 2 bases at J, with 12 bases in the middle. Per the germline V gene, CDR1 is SGDLS and CDR2 is YYNGEE. The CDR3 extends over 15 amino acids. Every subset had its genomic DNA shared out evenly among several immunoSEQ plates. Sequenced by immunoSEQ multiplex PCR; TCRdb stores in-frame clones only, minus some. The sample yields 900,000 to 1,200,000 clones, 75% to 85% seen once. Comments on this clone: Its antigen is unidentified.

The TCR originated in a man between 18 and 29 years old in good health. Some clones in this sample may be carry-over from other donors' samples. The chain combines TRBV9 with TRBJ2-3; D remains ambiguous. Input material: memory CD4+ T cells from PBMCs. Subset: CD45RA-negative fraction. The CDR3 DNA is TGTGCCAGCAGCGTCGGGCAGAAAAACACAGATACGCAGTATTTT. Its translation: CASSVGQKNTDTQYF.